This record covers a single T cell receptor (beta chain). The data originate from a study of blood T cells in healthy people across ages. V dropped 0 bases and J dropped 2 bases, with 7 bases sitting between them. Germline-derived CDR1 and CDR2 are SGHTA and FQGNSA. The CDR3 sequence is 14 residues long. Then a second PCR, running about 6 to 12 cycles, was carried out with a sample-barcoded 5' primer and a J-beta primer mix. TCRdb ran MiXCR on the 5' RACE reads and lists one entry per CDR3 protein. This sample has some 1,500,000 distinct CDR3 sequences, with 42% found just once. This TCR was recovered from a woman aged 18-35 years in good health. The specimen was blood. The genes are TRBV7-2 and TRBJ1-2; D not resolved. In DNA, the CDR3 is TGTGCCAGCAGCTTAGCGCCCAGGAACTATGGCTACACCTTC. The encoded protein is CASSLAPRNYGYTF.